This TCR beta chain came from a study of response to subunit inactivated influenza vaccine (dated by TCRdb to between 2017 and 2018). Some background on the complete study: Deep quantitative profiling of the T cell receptor repertoire was used in the study to follow responses to a trivalent subunit inactivated influenza vaccine.

Broader findings and caveats from the paper: The authors suggested that each seasonal influenza vaccination may recruit only a limited number of new T cells.

Concerning this clonotype itself: Its recognized antigen is unknown. A read error may account for a junction end that differs from germline.

Taken from cysteine to phenylalanine, the CDR3 has 16 residues. Only CDR3 DNA remains: 48 bases, in frame from the first base. CDR1 and CDR2 are read off the germline V gene (reference sequence) as DFQATT and SNEGSKA. Library preparation employed RT-PCR. Sequenced on an Illumina HiSeq 2500. The raw public reads went through TCRdb reprocessing: fastp at Q25, MiXCR clone calling, in-frame beta chains kept. Rows matching on CDR3 protein sequence are summarized as one entry with the most common DNA and genes. Within this sample are fewer than 550,000 distinct CDR3 sequences, with less than 30% of them counted one time only. The ten top clones hold around 2% of the sample.

The source was CD4+ T cells sorted from PBMCs, collected roughly 5 days after vaccination. The origin of this receptor is a man aged 45-65 years who received an inactivated influenza vaccine. Donor details come from another sample of the same person, matched by shared clones. This chain is built from TRBV20-1 and TRBJ2-1; possibly the D gene is TRBD2, per 7 matching bases. CDR3 sequence: CCARDPGGQAYNEQFF. The sequenced DNA: TGCTGTGCTAGAGATCCCGGGGGGCAGGCCTACAATGAGCAGTTCTTC.